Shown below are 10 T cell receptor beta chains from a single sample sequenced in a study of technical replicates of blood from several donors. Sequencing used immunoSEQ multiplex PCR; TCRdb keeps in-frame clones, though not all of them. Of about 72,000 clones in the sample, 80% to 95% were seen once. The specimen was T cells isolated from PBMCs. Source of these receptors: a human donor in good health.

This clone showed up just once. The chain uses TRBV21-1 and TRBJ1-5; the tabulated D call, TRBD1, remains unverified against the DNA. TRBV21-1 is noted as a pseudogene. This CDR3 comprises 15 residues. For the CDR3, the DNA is TGTGCCAGCCCAGACAGGGGTGGGGGCAATCAGCCCCAGCATTTT. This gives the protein CASPDRGGGNQPQHF.

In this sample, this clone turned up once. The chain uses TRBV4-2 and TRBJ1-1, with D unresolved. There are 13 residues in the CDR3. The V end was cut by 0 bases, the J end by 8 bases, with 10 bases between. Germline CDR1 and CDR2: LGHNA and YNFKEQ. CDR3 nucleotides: TGTGCCAGCAGCCAAGATCTTGGAGGGGAAGCTTTCTTT. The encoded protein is CASSQDLGGEAFF.

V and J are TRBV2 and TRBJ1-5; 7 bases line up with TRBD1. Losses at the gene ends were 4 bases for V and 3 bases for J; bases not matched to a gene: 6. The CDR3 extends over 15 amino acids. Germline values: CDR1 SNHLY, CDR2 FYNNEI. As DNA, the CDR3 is TGTGCCAGCAGTGGTGGGGACAGCGCCAATCAGCCCCAGCATTTT. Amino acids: CASSGGDSANQPQHF.

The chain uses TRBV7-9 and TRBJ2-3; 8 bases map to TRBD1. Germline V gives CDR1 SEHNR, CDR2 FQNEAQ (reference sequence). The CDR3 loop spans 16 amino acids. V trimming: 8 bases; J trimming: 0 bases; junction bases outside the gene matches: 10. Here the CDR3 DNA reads TGTGCCAGCCCAGGGACAGGCGGACATAGCACAGATACGCAGTATTTT. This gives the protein CASPGTGGHSTDTQYF.

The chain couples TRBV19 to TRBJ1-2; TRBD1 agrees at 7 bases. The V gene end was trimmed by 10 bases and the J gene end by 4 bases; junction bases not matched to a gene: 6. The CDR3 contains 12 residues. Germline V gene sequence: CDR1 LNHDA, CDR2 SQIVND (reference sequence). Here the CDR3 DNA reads TGTGCCATTACGACAGGGACCTATGGCTACACCTTC. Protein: CAITTGTYGYTF.

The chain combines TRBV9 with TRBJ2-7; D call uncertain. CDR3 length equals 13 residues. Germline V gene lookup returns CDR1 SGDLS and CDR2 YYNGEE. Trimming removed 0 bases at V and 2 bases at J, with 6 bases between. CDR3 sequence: CASSVAPTYEQYF. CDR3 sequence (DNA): TGTGCCAGCAGCGTAGCCCCTACCTACGAGCAGTACTTC.

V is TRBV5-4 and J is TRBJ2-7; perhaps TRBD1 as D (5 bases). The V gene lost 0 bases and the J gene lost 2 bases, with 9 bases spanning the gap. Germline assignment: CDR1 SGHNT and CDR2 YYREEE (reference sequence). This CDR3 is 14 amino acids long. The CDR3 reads CASSLALDTYEQYF. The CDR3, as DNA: TGTGCCAGCAGCTTGGCCCTGGACACCTACGAGCAGTACTTC.

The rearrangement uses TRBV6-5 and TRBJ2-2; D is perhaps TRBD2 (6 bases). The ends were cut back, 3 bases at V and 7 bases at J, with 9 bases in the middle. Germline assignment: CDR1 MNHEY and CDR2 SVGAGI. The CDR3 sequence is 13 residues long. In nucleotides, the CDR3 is TGTGCCAGCAGTTATCAGGGAGGCGGGGAGCTGTTTTTT. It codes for CASSYQGGGELFF.

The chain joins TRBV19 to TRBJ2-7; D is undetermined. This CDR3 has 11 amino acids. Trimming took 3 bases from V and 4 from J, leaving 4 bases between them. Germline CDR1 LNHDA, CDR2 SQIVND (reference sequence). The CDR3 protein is CASSIGYEQYF. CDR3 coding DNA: TGTGCCAGTAGTATCGGTTACGAGCAGTACTTC.

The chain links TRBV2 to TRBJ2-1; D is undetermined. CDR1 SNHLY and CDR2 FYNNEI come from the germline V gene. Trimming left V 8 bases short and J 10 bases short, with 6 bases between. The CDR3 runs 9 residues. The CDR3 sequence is CASPGEQFF. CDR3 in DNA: TGTGCCAGCCCCGGGGAGCAGTTCTTC.